A single sample is the source of the 3 T cell receptor beta chains below, sequenced in a study of shared clonotypes between healthy human individuals. Only in-frame clones appear in the TCRdb table, and some are missing; sequencing was by immunoSEQ multiplex PCR. The data show 85,000 to 100,000 clones, 68% seen once. Sequenced: memory CD8+ T cells sorted from blood. Subset given: CD45RO+ cells pooled with CCR7-negative TemRA cells. These receptors were obtained from a man in his thirties or forties in good health.

J is TRBJ2-5 and V is TRBV13; D possibly uses TRBD1 or TRBD2 (5 bases each). The germline V gene has CDR1 PRHDT and CDR2 FYEKMQ (reference sequence). The CDR3 length is 13 residues. The germline V and J ends were trimmed by 4 bases and 4 bases, with 10 bases remaining between them. CDR3 amino acids: CASSSRGVETQYF. In DNA, the CDR3 is TGTGCCAGCAGCTCCCGAGGGGTAGAGACCCAGTACTTC. Combining the CDR3 with reference TRBV13 and TRBJ2-5 gives the whole variable domain AAGVIQSPRHLIKEKRETATLKCYPIPRHDTVYWYQQGPGQDPQFLISFYEKMQSDKGSIPDRFSAQQFSDYHSELNMSSLELGDSALYFCASSSRGVETQYFGPGTRLLVL.

This clone appeared once. The gene calls are TRBV6-4 and TRBJ2-1; 9 positions match TRBD1. Per germline, CDR1 MRHNA and CDR2 SNTAGT. The CDR3 runs to 16 residues. J gave up 8 bases and V 5 bases, and 13 bases lay outside the gene matches. The CDR3 is CASSSSAGTGYDEQFF. In DNA, the CDR3 is TGTGCCAGCAGTTCCTCCGCCGGGACAGGGTACGATGAGCAGTTCTTC.

The rearrangement links TRBV29-1 to TRBJ1-1, with D possibly being TRBD1 (5 bases). The V end was cut by 8 bases, the J end by 6 bases, with 19 bases between. Germline values: CDR1 SQVTM, CDR2 ANQGSEA. The CDR3 length is 13 residues. The CDR3 sequence: CSSWGGGDPEAFF. The CDR3 nucleotides are TGCAGCTCATGGGGTGGGGGGGACCCTGAAGCTTTCTTT.